The clone carrying this TCR beta chain came up once. Methods used by the authors: Estimates of nucleated cell counts were drawn from the amplification of reference gene primers. The table came from immunoSEQ multiplex PCR; TCRdb's copy has only in-frame clones and leaves some out. V and J calls and clone size are given by that table; D and trimming were obtained from the DNA. In the table there are more than 95,000 clones, about 86% of which are singletons. The record originates from a study of blood T cell repertoires in COVID-19. V was pared by 4 bases and J by 7 bases, with 5 bases of the junction left unmatched. Germline CDR1 and CDR2: LNHDA and SQIVND (reference sequence). The CDR3 totals 14 residues.

The gene calls are TRBV19 and TRBJ1-5; 9 bases match TRBD1. The TCR was taken from a woman aged 55-70 years in a cohort sampled during active or convalescent COVID-19. Sequencing was done on a sample of peripheral blood. In DNA, the CDR3 is TGTGCCAGTAGTAACAGGGGGCTCGGGCAGCCCCAGCATTTT. This sequence encodes CASSNRGLGQPQHF.